Listed below are T cell receptor beta chains from one sample, sequenced in a study of cytomegalovirus exposure and HLA in healthy donors. Only in-frame clones appear in the TCRdb table, and some are missing; sequencing was by immunoSEQ multiplex PCR. There are 150,000 to 200,000 clones in the sample; 84% occur only once, and 0.2% to 0.3% lies in the top ten. Material for sequencing was PBMCs. These receptor sequences come from a boy between 5 and 17 years old in good health and CMV-seronegative. Both conserved end residues are part of each CDR3. D genes are given only for firm matches. Clone size appears in some rows only: once, few, many, or a class for an expanded clone.

clone_size	d_call	v_call	j_call	cdr3_aa	cdr3_nt
.	.	TRBV4-2	TRBJ1-5	CASSQDKQGRFSNQPQHF	TGTGCCAGCAGCCAAGATAAACAGGGACGTTTCAGCAATCAGCCCCAGCATTTT
.	TRBD1	TRBV29-1	TRBJ1-5	CSVSQGADQPQHF	TGCAGCGTGTCCCAGGGGGCGGATCAGCCCCAGCATTTT
few	TRBD2	TRBV2	TRBJ2-7	CASKTGGPAYEQYF	TGTGCCAGCAAGACGGGAGGTCCCGCCTACGAGCAGTACTTC
.	.	TRBV7-2	TRBJ2-7	CASSVVDTSYEQYF	TGTGCCAGCAGCGTGGTGGACACCTCCTACGAGCAGTACTTC
.	TRBD1	TRBV6-1	TRBJ2-7	CASRGQGALYEQYF	TGTGCCAGCAGGGGACAGGGCGCGCTCTACGAGCAGTACTTC
.	TRBD2	TRBV4-1	TRBJ2-3	CASSFPRTSGSTDTQYF	TGCGCCAGCAGCTTTCCAAGGACTAGCGGGAGTACAGATACGCAGTATTTT
.	TRBD2	TRBV9	TRBJ2-2	CASSVLAGGPGELFF	TGTGCCAGCAGCGTACTAGCGGGGGGCCCCGGGGAGCTGTTTTTT
.	.	TRBV4-3	TRBJ1-5	CASSQQQGQPQHF	TGCGCCAGCAGCCAGCAGCAGGGTCAGCCCCAGCATTTT
.	.	TRBV6-5	TRBJ2-5	CASYSDSPGAQYF	TGTGCCAGCTACTCGGACTCCCCCGGGGCCCAGTACTTC
.	.	TRBV15	TRBJ2-7	CATSRDFPSASYEQYF	TGTGCCACCAGCAGAGACTTTCCTAGCGCTTCCTACGAGCAGTACTTC
.	.	TRBV5-1	TRBJ1-2	CASSSVTGEYGYTF	TGCGCCAGCAGCTCGGTGACAGGAGAATATGGCTACACCTTC
.	.	TRBV7-9	TRBJ2-7	CASSRDTGPTSYEQYF	TGTGCCAGCAGCCGGGATACAGGGCCTACCTCTTACGAGCAGTACTTC
.	TRBD2	TRBV27	TRBJ2-1	CASSLSGRVYNEQFF	TGTGCCAGCAGTTTATCCGGGAGGGTTTACAATGAGCAGTTCTTC
once	TRBD2	TRBV5-8	TRBJ2-7	CASSRLTGTIYEQYF	TGTGCCAGCAGCAGACTTACCGGGACTATCTACGAGCAGTACTTC
.	TRBD1	TRBV6-5	TRBJ2-1	CASSQGTGEYNEQFF	TGTGCCAGCAGTCAAGGGACAGGGGAATACAATGAGCAGTTCTTC
once	TRBD1	TRBV7-6	TRBJ1-5	CASSPMDRAAMGLQPQHF	TGTGCCAGCAGCCCCATGGACAGGGCCGCTATGGGTCTTCAGCCCCAGCATTTT